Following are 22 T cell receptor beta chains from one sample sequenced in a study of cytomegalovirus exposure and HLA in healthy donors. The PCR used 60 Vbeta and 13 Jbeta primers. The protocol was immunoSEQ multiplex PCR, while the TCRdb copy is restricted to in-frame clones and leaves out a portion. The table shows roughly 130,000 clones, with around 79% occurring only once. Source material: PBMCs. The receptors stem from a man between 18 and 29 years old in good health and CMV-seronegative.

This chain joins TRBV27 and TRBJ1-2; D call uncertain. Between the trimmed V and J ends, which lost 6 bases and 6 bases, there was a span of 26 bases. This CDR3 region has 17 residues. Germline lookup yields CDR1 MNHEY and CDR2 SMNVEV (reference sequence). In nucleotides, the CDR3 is TGTGCCAGCAGGCCCTCAGTTTTGTCCGTTGAATCCAATGGCTACACCTTC. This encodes CASRPSVLSVESNGYTF.

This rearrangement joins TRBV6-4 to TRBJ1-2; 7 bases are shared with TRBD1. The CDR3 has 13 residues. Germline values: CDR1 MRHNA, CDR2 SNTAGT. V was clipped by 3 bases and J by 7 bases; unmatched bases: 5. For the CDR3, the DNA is TGTGCCAGCAGTGATTCTACAGGGGTTGGCTACACCTTC. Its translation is CASSDSTGVGYTF.

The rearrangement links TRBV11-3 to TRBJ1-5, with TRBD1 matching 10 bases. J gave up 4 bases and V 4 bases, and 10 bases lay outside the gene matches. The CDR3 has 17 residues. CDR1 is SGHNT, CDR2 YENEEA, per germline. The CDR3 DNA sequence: TGTGCCAGCAGCTGGGGATGGGACAGGGGCGGAAATCAGCCCCAGCATTTT. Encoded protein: CASSWGWDRGGNQPQHF.

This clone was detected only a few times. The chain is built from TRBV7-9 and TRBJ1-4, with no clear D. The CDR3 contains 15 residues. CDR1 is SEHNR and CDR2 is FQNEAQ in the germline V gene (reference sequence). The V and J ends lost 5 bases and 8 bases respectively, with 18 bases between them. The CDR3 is CASSQGGPVGEKLFF. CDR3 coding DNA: TGTGCCAGCAGCCAAGGAGGGCCAGTAGGGGAAAAACTGTTTTTT.

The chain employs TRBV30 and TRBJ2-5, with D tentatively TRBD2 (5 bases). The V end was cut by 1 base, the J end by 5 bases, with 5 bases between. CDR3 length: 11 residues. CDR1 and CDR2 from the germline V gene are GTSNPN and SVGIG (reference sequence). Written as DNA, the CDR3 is TGTGCCTGGAGTGCGGGGGAGACCCAGTACTTC. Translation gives CAWSAGETQYF.

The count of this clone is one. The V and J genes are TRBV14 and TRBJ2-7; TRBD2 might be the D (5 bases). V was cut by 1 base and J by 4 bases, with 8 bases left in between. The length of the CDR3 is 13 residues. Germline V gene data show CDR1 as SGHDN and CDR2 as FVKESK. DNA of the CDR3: TGTGCCAGCAGCCAAGGGAGAGGGTACGAGCAGTACTTC. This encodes CASSQGRGYEQYF.

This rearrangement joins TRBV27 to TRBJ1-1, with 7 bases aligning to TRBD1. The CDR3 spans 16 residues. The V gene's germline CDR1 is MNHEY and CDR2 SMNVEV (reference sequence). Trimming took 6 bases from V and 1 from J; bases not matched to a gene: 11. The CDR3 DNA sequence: TGTGCCAGCAGCCGAAAACGGACAGGAGAGAACACTGAAGCTTTCTTT. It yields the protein CASSRKRTGENTEAFF.

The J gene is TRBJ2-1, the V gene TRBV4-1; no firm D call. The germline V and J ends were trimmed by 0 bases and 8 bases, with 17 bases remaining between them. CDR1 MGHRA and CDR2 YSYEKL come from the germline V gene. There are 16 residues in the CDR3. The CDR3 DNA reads TGCGCCAGCAGCCAAGATTGGATAGGCGGAATAGATGAGCAGTTCTTC. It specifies CASSQDWIGGIDEQFF.

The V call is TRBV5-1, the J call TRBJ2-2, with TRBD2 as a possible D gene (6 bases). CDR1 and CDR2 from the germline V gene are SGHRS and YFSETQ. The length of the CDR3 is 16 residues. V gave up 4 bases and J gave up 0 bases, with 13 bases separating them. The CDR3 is CASSRDSGTNTGELFF. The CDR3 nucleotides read TGCGCCAGCAGCCGCGATAGCGGAACGAACACCGGGGAGCTGTTTTTT.

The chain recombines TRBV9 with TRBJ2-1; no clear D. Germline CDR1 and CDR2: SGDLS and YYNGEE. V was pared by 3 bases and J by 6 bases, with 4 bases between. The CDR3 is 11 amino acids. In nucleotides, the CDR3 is TGTGCCAGCAGCGCGGGCAATGAGCAGTTCTTC. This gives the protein CASSAGNEQFF.

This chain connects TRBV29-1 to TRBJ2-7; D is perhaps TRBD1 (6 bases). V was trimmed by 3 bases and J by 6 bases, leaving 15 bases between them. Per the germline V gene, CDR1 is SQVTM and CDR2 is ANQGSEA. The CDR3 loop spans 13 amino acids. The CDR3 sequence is CSVDWAARGEQYF. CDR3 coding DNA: TGCAGCGTTGACTGGGCAGCCAGGGGCGAGCAGTACTTC.

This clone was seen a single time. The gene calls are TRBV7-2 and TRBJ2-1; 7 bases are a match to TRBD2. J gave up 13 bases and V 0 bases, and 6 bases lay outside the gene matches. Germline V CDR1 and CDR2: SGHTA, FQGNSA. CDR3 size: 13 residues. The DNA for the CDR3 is TGTGCCAGCAGCTTAGCAGTGGGGGGGTTTCAGTTCTTC. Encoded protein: CASSLAVGGFQFF.

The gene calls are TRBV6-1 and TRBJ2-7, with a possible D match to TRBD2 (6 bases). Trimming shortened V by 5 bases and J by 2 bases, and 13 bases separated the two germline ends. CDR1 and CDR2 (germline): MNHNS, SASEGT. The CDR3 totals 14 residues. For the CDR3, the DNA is TGTGCCAGCAGTTCGGGGGTAGTGACCTACGAGCAGTACTTC. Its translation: CASSSGVVTYEQYF.

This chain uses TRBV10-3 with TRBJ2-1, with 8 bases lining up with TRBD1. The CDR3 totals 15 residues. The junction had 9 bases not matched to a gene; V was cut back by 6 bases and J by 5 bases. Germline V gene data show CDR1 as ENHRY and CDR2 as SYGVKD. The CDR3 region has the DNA TGTGCCATCAGCCGAACCGGGACAGGTGACAATGAGCAGTTCTTC. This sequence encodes CAISRTGTGDNEQFF.

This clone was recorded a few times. CDR3 amino acids: CASSYSLTEAFF. The CDR3 region has the DNA TGTGCCAGCAGTTACTCACTAACAGAAGCTTTCTTT. This chain connects TRBV6-6 to TRBJ1-1, with D unresolved. The CDR3 covers 12 residues. The germline V gene has CDR1 MNHNY and CDR2 SVGAGI (reference sequence). V was pared by 0 bases and J by 8 bases, with 7 bases between.

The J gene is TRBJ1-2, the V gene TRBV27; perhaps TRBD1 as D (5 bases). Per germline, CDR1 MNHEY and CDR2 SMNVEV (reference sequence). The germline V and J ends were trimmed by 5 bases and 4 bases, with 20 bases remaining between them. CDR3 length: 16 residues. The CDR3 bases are TGTGCCAGCAGTCTCAAGGGGCCTTCTAGAGGCTATGGCTACACCTTC. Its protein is CASSLKGPSRGYGYTF.

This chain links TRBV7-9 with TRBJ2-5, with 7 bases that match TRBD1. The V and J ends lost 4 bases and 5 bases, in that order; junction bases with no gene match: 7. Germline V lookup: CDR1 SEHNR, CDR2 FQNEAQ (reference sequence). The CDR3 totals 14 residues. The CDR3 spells CASSYTGAMETQYF. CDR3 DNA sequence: TGTGCCAGCAGCTACACAGGGGCAATGGAGACCCAGTACTTC.

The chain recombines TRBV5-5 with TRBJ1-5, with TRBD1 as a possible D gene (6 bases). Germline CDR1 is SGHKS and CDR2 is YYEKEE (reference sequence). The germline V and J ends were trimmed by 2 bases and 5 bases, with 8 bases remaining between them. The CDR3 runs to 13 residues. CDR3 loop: CASSLGGDQPQHF. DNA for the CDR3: TGTGCCAGCAGCTTAGGGGGGGATCAGCCCCAGCATTTT.

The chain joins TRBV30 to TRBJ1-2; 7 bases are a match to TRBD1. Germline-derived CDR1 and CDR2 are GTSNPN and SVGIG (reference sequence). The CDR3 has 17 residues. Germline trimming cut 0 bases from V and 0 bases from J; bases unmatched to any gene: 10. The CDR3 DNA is TGTGCCTGGAGTGTTAGACAGGGCCCCGTCGCTAACTATGGCTACACCTTC. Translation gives CAWSVRQGPVANYGYTF.

CDR3 DNA: TGCAGCGTTCTTTCGGGACAGATCTCCTACGAGCAGTACTTC. Its translation: CSVLSGQISYEQYF. The chain combines TRBV29-1 with TRBJ2-7, with 7 bases matching TRBD1. CDR1 and CDR2 from the germline V gene are SQVTM and ANQGSEA. The CDR3 loop spans 14 amino acids. Trimming removed 5 bases from V and 0 bases from J; junction bases left unmatched: 7.

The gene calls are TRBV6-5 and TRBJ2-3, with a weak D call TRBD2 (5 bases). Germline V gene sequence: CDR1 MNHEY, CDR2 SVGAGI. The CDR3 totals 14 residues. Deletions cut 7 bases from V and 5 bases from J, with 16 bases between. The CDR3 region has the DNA TGTGCCAGCACCACGAGGGTAAGGCGAGATACGCAGTATTTT. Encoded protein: CASTTRVRRDTQYF.

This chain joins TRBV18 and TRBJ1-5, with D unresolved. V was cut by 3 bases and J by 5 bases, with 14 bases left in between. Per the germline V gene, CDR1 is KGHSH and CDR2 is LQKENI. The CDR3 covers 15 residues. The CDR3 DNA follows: TGTGCCAGCTCACCGGTACCACAGCCCCATCAGCCCCAGCATTTT. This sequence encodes CASSPVPQPHQPQHF.